Listed below are T cell receptor beta chains from one sample, sequenced in a study of radiotherapy plus CTLA-4 blockade in lung cancer. The repertoire was sequenced with immunoSEQ multiplex PCR; TCRdb's copy has only in-frame clones and lacks some. The table shows roughly 55,000 clones, with around three quarters occurring only once. Specimen: peripheral blood, collected from a patient treated with radiotherapy plus ipilimumab. Source of these receptors: a human donor with non-small cell lung cancer whose response to radiotherapy plus ipilimumab could not be evaluated. Each CDR3 is given with its conserved first and last residue. D genes are given only for firm matches. Size values are once, few and many counts, or a class for expanded clones, and some rows have none.

CDR3: CASSLTGASYEQYF; DNA: TGCGCCAGCAGCCTAACAGGGGCCTCCTACGAGCAGTACTTC; J: TRBJ2-7; V: TRBV5-1; D: TRBD1; size: -
CDR3: CASSPKGGLAGAWSGEQFF; DNA: TGCGCCAGCAGCCCCAAGGGTGGCCTAGCGGGAGCTTGGTCTGGTGAGCAGTTCTTC; J: TRBJ2-1; V: TRBV5-1; D: TRBD2; size: -
CDR3: CASSFTQGSKNIQYF; DNA: TGTGCCAGCAGTTTTACCCAGGGATCCAAAAACATTCAGTACTTC; J: TRBJ2-4; V: TRBV6-6; D: -; size: -
CDR3: CASSGARMTSGGLQETQYF; DNA: TGTGCCAGCAGCGGCGCAAGAATGACTAGCGGGGGTCTACAAGAGACCCAGTACTTC; J: TRBJ2-5; V: TRBV11-2; D: TRBD2; size: -
CDR3: CAWSHAGYSNQPQHF; DNA: TGTGCCTGGAGTCACGCGGGGTATAGCAATCAGCCCCAGCATTTT; J: TRBJ1-5; V: TRBV30; D: -; size: -
CDR3: CASTYGTSSYEQYF; DNA: TGTGCCAGCACCTACGGGACTAGCTCTTACGAGCAGTACTTC; J: TRBJ2-7; V: TRBV5-6; D: TRBD2; size: -
CDR3: CASSPRGLAEGSYEQYF; DNA: TGTGCCAGCAGCCCCAGGGGACTAGCGGAGGGCTCCTACGAGCAGTACTTC; J: TRBJ2-7; V: TRBV11-2; D: TRBD2; size: few
CDR3: CASSPVSYEQYF; DNA: TGTGCCAGCAGCCCTGTCTCCTACGAGCAGTACTTC; J: TRBJ2-7; V: TRBV28; D: -; size: -
CDR3: CASSVVGGSSYNEQFF; DNA: TGTGCCAGCAGCGTAGTTGGGGGGAGCTCCTACAATGAGCAGTTCTTC; J: TRBJ2-1; V: TRBV9; D: -; size: -
CDR3: CASSEDRTIKGNQPQHF; DNA: TGTGCCAGCAGCGAGGACAGGACGATTAAGGGCAATCAGCCCCAGCATTTT; J: TRBJ1-5; V: TRBV5-8; D: TRBD1; size: -
CDR3: CASSALAGISYEQYF; DNA: TGTGCCAGCAGTGCGCTAGCGGGGATCTCCTACGAGCAGTACTTC; J: TRBJ2-7; V: TRBV2; D: TRBD2; size: -
CDR3: CASSKEAGNNSPLHF; DNA: TGTGCCAGCAGCAAAGAAGCAGGGAATAATTCACCCCTCCACTTT; J: TRBJ1-6; V: TRBV21-1; D: -; size: many
CDR3: CASIGDSTEAFF; DNA: TGTGCCAGCATTGGGGACTCCACTGAAGCTTTCTTT; J: TRBJ1-1; V: TRBV27; D: -; size: -
CDR3: CAWKAGGALYEQYF; DNA: TGTGCCTGGAAAGCAGGGGGCGCTCTCTACGAGCAGTACTTC; J: TRBJ2-7; V: TRBV30; D: TRBD1; size: -
CDR3: CASSLSLENEQFF; DNA: TGTGCCAGCAGCTTATCCCTGGAGAATGAGCAGTTCTTC; J: TRBJ2-1; V: TRBV7-3; D: -; size: -
CDR3: CASSVEGATEAFF; DNA: TGTGCCAGCAGCGTAGAAGGGGCCACTGAAGCTTTCTTT; J: TRBJ1-1; V: TRBV9; D: -; size: -
CDR3: CSVEVAGTGSNQPQHF; DNA: TGCAGCGTTGAAGTAGCCGGGACAGGGAGTAATCAGCCCCAGCATTTT; J: TRBJ1-5; V: TRBV29-1; D: TRBD1; size: -
CDR3: CASSQDRAGVNNEQFF; DNA: TGTGCCAGCAGCCAAGACCGAGCGGGAGTAAACAATGAGCAGTTCTTC; J: TRBJ2-1; V: TRBV4-2; D: TRBD2; size: -
CDR3: CASSPRDRPNQPQHF; DNA: TGTGCCAGCAGCCCCCGGGACAGACCCAATCAGCCCCAGCATTTT; J: TRBJ1-5; V: TRBV7-2; D: TRBD1; size: few
CDR3: CASSLTTEGELFF; DNA: TGTGCCAGCAGCTTAACCACCGAGGGGGAGCTGTTTTTT; J: TRBJ2-2; V: TRBV7-3; D: -; size: -
CDR3: CASSPRGRETQYF; DNA: TGTGCCAGCAGCCCTAGGGGGCGCGAGACCCAGTACTTC; J: TRBJ2-5; V: TRBV9; D: TRBD1; size: -
CDR3: CASRGSGGNQPQHF; DNA: TGTGCCAGCAGAGGGAGTGGCGGCAATCAGCCCCAGCATTTT; J: TRBJ1-5; V: TRBV6-5; D: -; size: once
CDR3: CASGALAGDLTDTQYF; DNA: TGTGCCAGCGGAGCCCTAGCGGGGGACCTCACAGATACGCAGTATTTT; J: TRBJ2-3; V: TRBV6-4; D: TRBD2; size: -
CDR3: CASSQAYQRDPTDTQYF; DNA: TGCGCCAGCAGCCAAGCCTACCAGCGGGATCCGACAGATACGCAGTATTTT; J: TRBJ2-3; V: TRBV4-1; D: TRBD2; size: -
CDR3: CASSLDLREWNEQFF; DNA: TGTGCCAGCAGCTTAGATCTCCGGGAGTGGAATGAGCAGTTCTTC; J: TRBJ2-1; V: TRBV11-3; D: -; size: -
CDR3: CASSRLASGQETQYF; DNA: TGTGCCAGCAGTAGACTAGCATCCGGACAAGAGACCCAGTACTTC; J: TRBJ2-5; V: TRBV2; D: TRBD2; size: many
CDR3: CASSPGSANYNEQFF; DNA: TGCGCCAGCAGCCCGGGATCCGCAAACTACAATGAGCAGTTCTTC; J: TRBJ2-1; V: TRBV5-1; D: -; size: few
CDR3: CASTDRGPNTEAFF; DNA: TGTGCCAGCACCGACAGGGGGCCGAACACTGAAGCTTTCTTT; J: TRBJ1-1; V: TRBV7-9; D: TRBD1; size: few
CDR3: CASSAMTGVEQYF; DNA: TGTGCCAGCAGTGCAATGACAGGGGTCGAGCAGTACTTC; J: TRBJ2-7; V: TRBV6-5; D: TRBD1; size: -
CDR3: CASSSIGSGTDTQYF; DNA: TGCGCCAGCAGCTCTATTGGCTCGGGGACAGATACGCAGTATTTT; J: TRBJ2-3; V: TRBV5-1; D: -; size: -
CDR3: CASSQFPGQGYGYTF; DNA: TGCGCCAGCAGCCAATTTCCGGGACAGGGGTATGGCTACACCTTC; J: TRBJ1-2; V: TRBV4-1; D: TRBD1; size: few
CDR3: CASSETKPHLGGYTF; DNA: TGTGCCAGCAGCGAGACAAAACCTCACTTAGGAGGCTACACCTTC; J: TRBJ1-2; V: TRBV6-1; D: -; size: -
CDR3: CASSLEPMDSGYTF; DNA: TGTGCCAGCAGCTTAGAACCGATGGACTCTGGCTACACCTTC; J: TRBJ1-2; V: TRBV7-9; D: -; size: many
CDR3: CASSITTESNQPQHF; DNA: TGTGCCAGTAGTATAACGACGGAGAGCAATCAGCCCCAGCATTTT; J: TRBJ1-5; V: TRBV19; D: -; size: -
CDR3: CASSPRQGEKGTDTQYF; DNA: TGTGCCAGCAGCCCCCGACAGGGGGAAAAGGGCACAGATACGCAGTATTTT; J: TRBJ2-3; V: TRBV11-3; D: TRBD1; size: -
CDR3: CASRSSSSTDTQYF; DNA: TGCGCCAGCAGATCAAGCTCTAGCACAGATACGCAGTATTTT; J: TRBJ2-3; V: TRBV10-1; D: -; size: -
CDR3: CASSLADRGDTDTQYF; DNA: TGTGCCAGCAGCTTGGCGGACAGGGGGGACACAGATACGCAGTATTTT; J: TRBJ2-3; V: TRBV5-4; D: TRBD1; size: -
CDR3: CASSLDRSRGYEQYF; DNA: TGTGCCAGCAGCTTAGACAGGTCGCGTGGCTACGAGCAGTACTTC; J: TRBJ2-7; V: TRBV7-9; D: -; size: -
CDR3: CASSLATSGLGKFF; DNA: TGTGCCAGCAGCTTAGCAACTAGCGGCCTAGGAAAGTTCTTC; J: TRBJ2-1; V: TRBV11-2; D: TRBD2; size: few
CDR3: CASLRARYEQYF; DNA: TGTGCCAGCCTGAGGGCCCGTTACGAGCAGTACTTC; J: TRBJ2-7; V: TRBV2; D: -; size: -
CDR3: CASSHLGGSTEAFF; DNA: TGTGCCAGCAGCCATCTCGGTGGGAGCACTGAAGCTTTCTTT; J: TRBJ1-1; V: TRBV14; D: -; size: -
CDR3: CASRPRDSSYEQYF; DNA: TGTGCCAGCAGGCCCCGGGACAGCTCCTACGAGCAGTACTTC; J: TRBJ2-7; V: TRBV6-5; D: TRBD1; size: -
CDR3: CASSLRTGGAEGYTF; DNA: TGCGCCAGCAGCCTTAGGACAGGGGGCGCAGAGGGCTACACCTTC; J: TRBJ1-2; V: TRBV5-1; D: TRBD1; size: once
CDR3: CASSQVISNQPQHF; DNA: TGCGCCAGCAGCCAAGTAATCAGCAATCAGCCCCAGCATTTT; J: TRBJ1-5; V: TRBV4-3; D: -; size: few
CDR3: CASSSTGPGEQYF; DNA: TGTGCCAGCAGTTCTACAGGGCCCGGTGAGCAGTACTTC; J: TRBJ2-7; V: TRBV28; D: -; size: few
CDR3: CSVEGPLTGGNEQFF; DNA: TGCAGCGTTGAAGGCCCACTTACAGGGGGGAATGAGCAGTTCTTC; J: TRBJ2-1; V: TRBV29-1; D: TRBD1; size: -
CDR3: CASSTGGGTGRRAFF; DNA: TGTGCCAGCAGCACCGGGGGGGGGACAGGGCGTAGAGCTTTCTTT; J: TRBJ1-1; V: TRBV7-9; D: TRBD1; size: -
CDR3: CASSTASGVHEQYF; DNA: TGTGCCAGCAGTACGGCGTCGGGGGTCCACGAGCAGTACTTC; J: TRBJ2-7; V: TRBV7-9; D: -; size: -
CDR3: CASRARDPPYEQYF; DNA: TGTGCCAGTAGAGCGCGGGATCCCCCCTACGAGCAGTACTTC; J: TRBJ2-7; V: TRBV19; D: -; size: -
CDR3: CASSSRQEQETQYF; DNA: TGTGCCAGCAGTTCTCGACAGGAACAAGAGACCCAGTACTTC; J: TRBJ2-5; V: TRBV27; D: -; size: -
CDR3: CATSRSGNTDTQYF; DNA: TGCGCCACCAGCAGGAGCGGAAACACAGATACGCAGTATTTT; J: TRBJ2-3; V: TRBV5-1; D: -; size: -
CDR3: CASSHGGNSYEQYF; DNA: TGCGCCAGCAGCCACGGGGGGAACTCCTACGAGCAGTACTTC; J: TRBJ2-7; V: TRBV4-1; D: TRBD2; size: -